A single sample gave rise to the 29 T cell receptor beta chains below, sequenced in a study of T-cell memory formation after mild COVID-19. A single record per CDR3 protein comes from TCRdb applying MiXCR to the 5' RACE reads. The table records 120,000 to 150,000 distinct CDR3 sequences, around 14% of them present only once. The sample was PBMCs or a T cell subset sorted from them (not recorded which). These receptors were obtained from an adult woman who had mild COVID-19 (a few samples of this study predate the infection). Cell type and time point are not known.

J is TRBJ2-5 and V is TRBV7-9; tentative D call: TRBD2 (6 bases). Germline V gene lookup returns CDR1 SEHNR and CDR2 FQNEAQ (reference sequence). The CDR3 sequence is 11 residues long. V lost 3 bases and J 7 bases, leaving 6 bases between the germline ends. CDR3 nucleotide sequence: TGTGCCAGCAGCTTGGAGGGGACCCAGTACTTC. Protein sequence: CASSLEGTQYF.

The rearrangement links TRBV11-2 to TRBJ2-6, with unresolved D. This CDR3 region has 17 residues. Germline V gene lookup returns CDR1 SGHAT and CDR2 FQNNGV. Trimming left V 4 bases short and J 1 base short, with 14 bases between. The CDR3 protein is CASSSMVVVSGANVLTF. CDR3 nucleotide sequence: TGTGCCAGCAGCTCGATGGTCGTCGTGTCTGGGGCCAACGTCCTGACTTTC.

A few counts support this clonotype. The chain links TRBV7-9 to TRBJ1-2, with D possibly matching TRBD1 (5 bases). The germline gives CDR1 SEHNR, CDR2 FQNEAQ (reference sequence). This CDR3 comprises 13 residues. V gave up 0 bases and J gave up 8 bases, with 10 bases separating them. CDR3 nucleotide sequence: TGTGCCAGCAGCTTAGCGGGGGGAGCAGGCTACACCTTC. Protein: CASSLAGGAGYTF.

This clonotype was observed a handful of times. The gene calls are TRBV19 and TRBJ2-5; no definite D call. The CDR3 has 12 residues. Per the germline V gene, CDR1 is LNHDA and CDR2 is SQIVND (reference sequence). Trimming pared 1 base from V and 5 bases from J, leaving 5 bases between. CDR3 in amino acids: CASSIGSETQYF. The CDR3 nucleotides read TGTGCCAGTAGTATAGGGTCGGAGACCCAGTACTTC.

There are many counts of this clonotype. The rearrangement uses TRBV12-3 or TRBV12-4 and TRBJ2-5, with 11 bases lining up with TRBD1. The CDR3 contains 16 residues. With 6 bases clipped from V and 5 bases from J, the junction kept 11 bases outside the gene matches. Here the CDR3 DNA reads TGTGCCAGCAGCCCGGGGGACAGGGGGAGGTGGGAGACCCAGTACTTC. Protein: CASSPGDRGRWETQYF.

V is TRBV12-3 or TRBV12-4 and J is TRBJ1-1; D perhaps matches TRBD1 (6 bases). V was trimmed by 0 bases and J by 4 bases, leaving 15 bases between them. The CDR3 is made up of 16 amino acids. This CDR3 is CASSLAIMAGATEAFF. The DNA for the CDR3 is TGTGCCAGCAGTTTAGCGATAATGGCGGGGGCCACTGAAGCTTTCTTT.

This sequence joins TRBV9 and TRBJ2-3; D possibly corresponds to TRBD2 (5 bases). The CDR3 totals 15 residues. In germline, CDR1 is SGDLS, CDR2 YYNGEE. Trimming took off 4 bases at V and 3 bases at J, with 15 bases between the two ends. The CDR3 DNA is TGTGCCAGCAGCAACCCAGGTGGCGGGACAGATACGCAGTATTTT. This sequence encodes CASSNPGGGTDTQYF.

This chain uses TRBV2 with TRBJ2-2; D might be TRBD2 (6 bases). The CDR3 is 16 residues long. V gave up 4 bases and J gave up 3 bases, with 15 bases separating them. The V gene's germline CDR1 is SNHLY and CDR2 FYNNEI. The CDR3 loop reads CASSVGGVVHTGELFF. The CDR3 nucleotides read TGTGCCAGCAGTGTAGGAGGGGTGGTACACACCGGGGAGCTGTTTTTT.

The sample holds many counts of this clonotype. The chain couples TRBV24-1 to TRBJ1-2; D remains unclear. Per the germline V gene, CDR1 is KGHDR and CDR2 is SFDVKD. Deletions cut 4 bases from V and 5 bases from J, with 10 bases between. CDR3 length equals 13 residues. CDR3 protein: CATSEDFGYGYTF. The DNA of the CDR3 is TGTGCCACCAGTGAAGACTTCGGGTATGGCTACACCTTC.

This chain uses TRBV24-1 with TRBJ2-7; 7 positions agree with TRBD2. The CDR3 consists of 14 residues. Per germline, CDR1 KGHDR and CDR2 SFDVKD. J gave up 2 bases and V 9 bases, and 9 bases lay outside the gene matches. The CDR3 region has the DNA TGTGCCACCGGACTGGGGGGGATTCCCTACGAGCAGTACTTC. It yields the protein CATGLGGIPYEQYF.

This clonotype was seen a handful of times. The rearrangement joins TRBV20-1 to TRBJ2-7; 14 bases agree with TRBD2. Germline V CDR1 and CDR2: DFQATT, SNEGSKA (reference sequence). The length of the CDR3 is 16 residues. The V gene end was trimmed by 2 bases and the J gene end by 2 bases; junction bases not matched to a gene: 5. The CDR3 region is CSARTGLAGAPYEQYF. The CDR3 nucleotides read TGCAGTGCTAGAACGGGACTAGCGGGAGCCCCCTACGAGCAGTACTTC.

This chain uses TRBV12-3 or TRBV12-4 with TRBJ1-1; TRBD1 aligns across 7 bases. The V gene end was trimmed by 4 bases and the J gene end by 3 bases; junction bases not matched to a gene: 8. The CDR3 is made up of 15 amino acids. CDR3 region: CASSSSHRGDTEAFF. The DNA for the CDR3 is TGTGCCAGCAGTTCATCCCACAGGGGTGACACTGAAGCTTTCTTT.

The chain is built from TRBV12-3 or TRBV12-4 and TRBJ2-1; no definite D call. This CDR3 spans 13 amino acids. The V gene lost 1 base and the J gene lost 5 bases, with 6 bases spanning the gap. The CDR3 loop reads CASSLGRDNEQFF. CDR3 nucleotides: TGTGCCAGCAGTTTAGGCCGTGACAATGAGCAGTTCTTC.

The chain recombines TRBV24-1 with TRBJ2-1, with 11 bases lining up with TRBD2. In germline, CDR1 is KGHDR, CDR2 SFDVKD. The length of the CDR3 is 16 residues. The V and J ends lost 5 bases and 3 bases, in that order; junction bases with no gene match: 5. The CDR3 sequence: CATSGELAGDYNEQFF. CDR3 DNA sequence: TGTGCCACCAGTGGAGAACTAGCGGGAGACTACAATGAGCAGTTCTTC.

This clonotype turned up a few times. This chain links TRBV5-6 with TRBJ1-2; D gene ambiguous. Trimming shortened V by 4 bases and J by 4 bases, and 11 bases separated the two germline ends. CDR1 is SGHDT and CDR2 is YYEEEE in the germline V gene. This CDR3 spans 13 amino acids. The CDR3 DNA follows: TGTGCCAGCAGCCTGGGGAATGGCTATGGCTACACCTTC. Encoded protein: CASSLGNGYGYTF.

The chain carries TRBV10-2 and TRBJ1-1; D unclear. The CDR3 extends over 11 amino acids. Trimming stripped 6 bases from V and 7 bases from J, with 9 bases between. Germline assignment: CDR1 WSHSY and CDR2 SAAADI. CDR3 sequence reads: CASRNNHEAFF. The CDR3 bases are TGCGCCAGCAGAAACAACCATGAAGCTTTCTTT.

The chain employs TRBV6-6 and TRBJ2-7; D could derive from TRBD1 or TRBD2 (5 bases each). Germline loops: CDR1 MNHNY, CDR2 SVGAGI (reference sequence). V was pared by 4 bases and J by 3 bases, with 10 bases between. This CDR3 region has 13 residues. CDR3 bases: TGTGCCAGCAGTTCGGGGACCAACTACGAGCAGTACTTC. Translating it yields CASSSGTNYEQYF.

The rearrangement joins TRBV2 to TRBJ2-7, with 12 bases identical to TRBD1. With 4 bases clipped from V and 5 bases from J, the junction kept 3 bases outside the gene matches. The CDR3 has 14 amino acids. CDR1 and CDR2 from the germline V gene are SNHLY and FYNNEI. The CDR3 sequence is CASSVGTGGHEQYF. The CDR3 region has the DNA TGTGCCAGCAGTGTGGGGACAGGGGGCCACGAGCAGTACTTC.

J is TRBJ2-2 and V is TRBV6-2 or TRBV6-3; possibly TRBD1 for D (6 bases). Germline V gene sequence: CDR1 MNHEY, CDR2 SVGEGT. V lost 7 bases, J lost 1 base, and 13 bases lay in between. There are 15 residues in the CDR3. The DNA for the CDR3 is TGTGCCAGCATTACGGGACATGGGAACACCGGGGAGCTGTTTTTT. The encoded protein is CASITGHGNTGELFF.

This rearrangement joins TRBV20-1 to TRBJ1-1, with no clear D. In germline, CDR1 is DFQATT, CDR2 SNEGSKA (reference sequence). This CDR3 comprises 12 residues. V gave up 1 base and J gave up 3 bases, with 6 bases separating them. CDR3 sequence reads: CSARGPDTEAFF. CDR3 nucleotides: TGCAGTGCTAGAGGGCCGGACACTGAAGCTTTCTTT.

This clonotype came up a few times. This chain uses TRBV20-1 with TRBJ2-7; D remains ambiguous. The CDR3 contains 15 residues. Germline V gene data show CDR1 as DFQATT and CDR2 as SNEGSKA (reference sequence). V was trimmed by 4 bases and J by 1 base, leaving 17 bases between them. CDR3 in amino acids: CSAIDPASRSYEQYF. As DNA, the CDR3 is TGCAGTGCTATCGATCCGGCATCACGTTCCTACGAGCAGTACTTC.

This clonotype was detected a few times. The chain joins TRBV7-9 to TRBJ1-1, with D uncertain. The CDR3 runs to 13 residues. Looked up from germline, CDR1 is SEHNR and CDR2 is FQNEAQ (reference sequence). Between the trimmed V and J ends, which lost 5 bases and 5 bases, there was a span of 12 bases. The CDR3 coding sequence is TGTGCCAGCAGCCCCGGAGGATTTACTGAAGCTTTCTTT. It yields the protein CASSPGGFTEAFF.

The CDR3 loop is CASSPPDRSYEQYF. The DNA of the CDR3 is TGCGCCAGCAGCCCCCCGGACAGGTCCTACGAGCAGTACTTC. The chain joins TRBV5-1 to TRBJ2-7, with TRBD1 identical over 7 bases. The CDR3 totals 14 residues. From germline, CDR1 is SGHRS and CDR2 YFSETQ. The ends lost 4 bases at V and 1 base at J; junction bases unmatched: 5. Drawing the rest from reference TRBV5-1 and TRBJ2-7, the complete variable domain is KAGVTQTPRYLIKTRGQQVTLSCSPISGHRSVSWYQQTPGQGLQFLFEYFSETQRNKGNFPGRFSGRQFSNSRSEMNVSTLELGDSALYLCASSPPDRSYEQYFGPGTRLTVT.

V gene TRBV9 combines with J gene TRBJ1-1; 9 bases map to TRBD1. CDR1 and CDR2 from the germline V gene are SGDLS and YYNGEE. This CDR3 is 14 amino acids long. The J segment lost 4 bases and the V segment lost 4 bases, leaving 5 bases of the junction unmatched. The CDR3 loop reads CASSLGTGSTEAFF. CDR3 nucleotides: TGTGCCAGCAGCCTCGGGACAGGGAGCACTGAAGCTTTCTTT. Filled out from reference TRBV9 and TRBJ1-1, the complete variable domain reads DSGVTQTPKHLITATGQRVTLRCSPRSGDLSVYWYQQSLDQGLQFLIQYYNGEERAKGNILERFSAQQFPDLHSELNLSSLELGDSALYFCASSLGTGSTEAFFGQGTRLTVV.

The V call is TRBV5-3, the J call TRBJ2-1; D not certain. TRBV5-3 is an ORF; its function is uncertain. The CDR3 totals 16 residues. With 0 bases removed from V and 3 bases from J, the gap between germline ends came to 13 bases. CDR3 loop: CARSLVCLPHYNEQFF. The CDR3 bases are TGTGCCAGAAGCTTGGTGTGTCTACCGCACTACAATGAGCAGTTCTTC.

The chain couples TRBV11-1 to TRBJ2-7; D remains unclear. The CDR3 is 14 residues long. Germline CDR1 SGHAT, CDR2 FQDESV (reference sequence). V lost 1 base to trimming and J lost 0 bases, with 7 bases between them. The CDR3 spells CASSLDWSSYEQYF. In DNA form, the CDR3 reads TGTGCCAGCAGCTTAGACTGGAGCTCCTACGAGCAGTACTTC.

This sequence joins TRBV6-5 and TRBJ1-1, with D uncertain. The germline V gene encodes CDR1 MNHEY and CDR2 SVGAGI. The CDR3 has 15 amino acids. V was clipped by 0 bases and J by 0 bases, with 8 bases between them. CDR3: CASSYSSDMNTEAFF. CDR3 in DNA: TGTGCCAGCAGTTACTCGAGCGATATGAACACTGAAGCTTTCTTT.

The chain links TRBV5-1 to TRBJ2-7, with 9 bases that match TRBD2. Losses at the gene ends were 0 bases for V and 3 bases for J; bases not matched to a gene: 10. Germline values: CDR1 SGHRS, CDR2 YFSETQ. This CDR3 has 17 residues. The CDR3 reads CASSLENGGRGDYEQYF. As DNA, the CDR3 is TGCGCCAGCAGCTTGGAGAATGGCGGGAGGGGAGACTACGAGCAGTACTTC.

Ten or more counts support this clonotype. For the CDR3, the DNA is TGTGCCAGCACCCATCGGGCAGGGCGAGAGCAGTACTTC. This sequence encodes CASTHRAGREQYF. The rearrangement uses TRBV12-3 or TRBV12-4 and TRBJ2-7; perhaps TRBD1 as D (5 bases). This CDR3 region has 13 residues. The V and J ends lost 7 bases and 7 bases respectively, with 17 bases between them.